Below are 12 T cell receptor beta chains sequenced from a single sample in a study of shared clonotypes between healthy human individuals. Here immunoSEQ multiplex PCR was the method, and the copy in TCRdb shows in-frame clones only, minus some. Here the sample spans some 1 million clones, 65% to 75% being singletons. Material for sequencing was memory CD4+ T cells sorted from blood. Subset of the sample: CD45RA-negative fraction. The receptor source for this set is a man aged 18 to 30 in good health.

V and J are TRBV12-2 and TRBJ2-7; the D call TRBD1 from the table was never checked on the DNA. TRBV12-2 is termed a pseudogene. The CDR3 consists of 16 residues. The CDR3 spells CASRLARPGQGHEQYF. The CDR3 DNA reads TGTGCAAGTCGCTTAGCGCGCCCGGGACAGGGCCACGAGCAGTACTTC.

This clone was counted ten times or more. J is TRBJ1-1 and V is TRBV5-1; no definite D call. Trimming stripped 1 base from V and 1 base from J, with 8 bases between. The CDR3 loop spans 14 amino acids. Germline CDR1 SGHRS, CDR2 YFSETQ. The CDR3 sequence is CASSLFLENTEAFF. Here the CDR3 DNA reads TGCGCCAGCAGCTTGTTTTTAGAGAACACTGAAGCTTTCTTT.

The chain carries TRBV5-1 and TRBJ2-1, with TRBD2 identical over 9 bases. There are 16 residues in the CDR3. V was pared by 0 bases and J by 1 base, with 2 bases of the junction left unmatched. Germline V lookup: CDR1 SGHRS, CDR2 YFSETQ. The CDR3: CASSLDGLASYNEQFF. The CDR3 DNA sequence: TGCGCCAGCAGCTTGGACGGACTAGCGTCCTACAATGAGCAGTTCTTC.

This chain joins TRBV30 and TRBJ2-7; TRBD1 matches 7 bases. CDR1 and CDR2 from the germline V gene are GTSNPN and SVGIG (reference sequence). This CDR3 is 13 amino acids long. The V segment lost 4 bases and the J segment 0 bases; nucleotides outside the gene matches: 3. The CDR3 region has the DNA TGTGCCTGGAAACAGGGGAGCTCCTACGAGCAGTACTTC. Amino acids: CAWKQGSSYEQYF.

This clone was observed once. CDR3 region: CASSLAGTSGRRNEQFF. In DNA, the CDR3 is TGTGCCAGCAGCTTAGCGGGGACTAGCGGGAGGAGAAATGAGCAGTTCTTC. The chain carries TRBV11-2 and TRBJ2-1; TRBD2 agrees at 15 bases. This CDR3 contains 17 residues. Germline V lookup: CDR1 SGHAT, CDR2 FQNNGV. The ends lost 1 base at V and 7 bases at J; junction bases unmatched: 5.

This chain connects TRBV10-3 to TRBJ2-2; TRBD2 might be the D (6 bases). V dropped 6 bases and J dropped 1 base, with 12 bases sitting between them. Per the germline V gene, CDR1 is ENHRY and CDR2 is SYGVKD. The CDR3 has 15 amino acids. CDR3 region: CAIREGLLNTGELFF. The DNA of the CDR3 is TGTGCCATCAGGGAGGGACTCTTGAACACCGGGGAGCTGTTTTTT.

The chain employs TRBV10-3 and TRBJ1-2, with 9 nucleotides matching TRBD1. Trimming cost V 3 bases and J 3 bases; bases outside gene matches: 2. The germline V gene has CDR1 ENHRY and CDR2 SYGVKD. CDR3 length equals 14 residues. The CDR3 DNA reads as TGTGCCATCAGTGAATGGACAGGGGACTATGGCTACACCTTC. Encoded protein: CAISEWTGDYGYTF.

This clone was found once. The chain recombines TRBV6-6 with TRBJ2-1; D perhaps matches TRBD1 (6 bases). The CDR3 spans 13 residues. Germline assignment: CDR1 MNHNY and CDR2 SVGAGI (reference sequence). V was shortened by 6 bases and J by 7 bases, with 13 bases between the two germline ends. The CDR3 loop is CASSRTENNEQFF. The CDR3 region has the DNA TGTGCCAGCAGCCGGACAGAGAATAATGAGCAGTTCTTC.

This clone was observed a single time. V usage is TRBV2 and J usage is TRBJ2-3, with TRBD1 matching over 12 bases. This CDR3 has 15 amino acids. After removal of 6 bases from V and 3 bases from J, the junction contained 4 bases not matched to a gene. Germline lookup yields CDR1 SNHLY and CDR2 FYNNEI. In DNA, the CDR3 is TGTGCCAGCAGGGCGGGACAGGGGGCTACAGATACGCAGTATTTT. Translated: CASRAGQGATDTQYF.

The chain has TRBV19 and TRBJ1-1, with a tentative D call TRBD1 (5 bases). The ends were cut back, 7 bases at V and 5 bases at J, with 14 bases in the middle. The CDR3 contains 13 residues. The V gene's germline CDR1 is LNHDA and CDR2 SQIVND (reference sequence). Written as DNA, the CDR3 is TGTGCCAGTAATACATTAACAGGAACTGAAGCTTTCTTT. Protein sequence: CASNTLTGTEAFF.

A few counts support this clone. The genes are TRBV2 and TRBJ1-1; D might be TRBD1 (5 bases). V lost 1 base and J 2 bases, leaving 8 bases between the germline ends. The CDR3 extends over 14 amino acids. Germline V gene lookup returns CDR1 SNHLY and CDR2 FYNNEI. The CDR3 region is CASSEGQGNTEAFF. CDR3 nucleotides: TGTGCCAGCAGTGAAGGGCAGGGTAACACTGAAGCTTTCTTT.

This rearrangement joins TRBV30 to TRBJ2-6, with D perhaps matching TRBD1 or TRBD2 (5 bases each). Germline lookup yields CDR1 GTSNPN and CDR2 SVGIG (reference sequence). This CDR3 is built from 18 residues. The V and J ends lost 0 bases and 0 bases respectively, with 15 bases between them. DNA for the CDR3: TGTGCCTGGAGTGTAGATCGAACTAGGGGCTCTGGGGCCAACGTCCTGACTTTC. It encodes CAWSVDRTRGSGANVLTF.